This TCR beta chain was sequenced during a study of beta chain features in type 1 diabetes. Remarks on this clone: The antigen is undetermined. The identical CDR3 is also encoded by other nucleotide sequences in the sample.

The sequenced template was cDNA made from the entire isolated RNA. The data were produced by immunoSEQ multiplex PCR, yet TCRdb's version contains in-frame clones alone and is incomplete. The repertoire includes 310,000 or so clones, 7% to 10% of them detected once, and about 1% sits in the top ten. Study-level points and caveats: In every one of the four CD4+ subsets, TCRB CDR3s were moderately but significantly shorter in Type 1 diabetes patients.

From germline, CDR1 is SGHRS and CDR2 YFSETQ. Deletions cut 0 bases from V and 6 bases from J, with 7 bases between. The CDR3 sequence is 12 residues long. The TCR was taken from a man aged 25 to 45 with type 1 diabetes. V gene TRBV5-1 combines with J gene TRBJ2-7, with D unresolved. Sequencing was performed on central memory CD4+ T cells from blood. The CDR3 coding sequence is TGCGCCAGCAGCTTGGGAACAGCCGAGCAGTACTTC. This gives the protein CASSLGTAEQYF.